The 29 T cell receptor beta chains given below trace back to one sample, sequenced in a study of TIL therapy for anti-PD-1-resistant metastatic lung cancer. This was the immunoSEQ v3 assay. Clones were sequenced by immunoSEQ multiplex PCR, and TCRdb holds only the in-frame ones, with some missing. The sample comprises about a thousand clones, 60% to 80% of which are singletons, and approximately 8.3% rests with the top ten. The time point denotes: pre-treatment sample, taken before nivolumab and TIL therapy. Tumor tissue came from excised metastases, mostly pleural nodules or supraclavicular lymph nodes. Material: tumor tissue, obtained at baseline. Receptors originate from a person aged 25 to 85 with non-small cell lung cancer.

The gene calls are TRBV6-5 and TRBJ1-1, with 10 bases that match TRBD1. The CDR3 is 15 amino acids. Germline values: CDR1 MNHEY, CDR2 SVGAGI. The V gene end was trimmed by 2 bases and the J gene end by 1 base; junction bases not matched to a gene: 1. The CDR3 reads CASSYGDRGNTEAFF. CDR3 sequence (DNA): TGTGCCAGCAGTTACGGGGACAGGGGGAACACTGAAGCTTTCTTT.

This sequence joins TRBV4-1 and TRBJ2-1; unclear D gene. Germline lookup yields CDR1 MGHRA and CDR2 YSYEKL. V lost 1 base, J lost 5 bases, and 15 bases lay in between. The length of the CDR3 is 16 residues. In DNA, the CDR3 is TGCGCCAGCAGCCAAGGAGACTCCCAGACGGACAATGAGCAGTTCTTC. It translates to CASSQGDSQTDNEQFF.

The rearrangement links TRBV11-2 to TRBJ2-3; 7 bases are shared with TRBD2. In germline, CDR1 is SGHAT, CDR2 FQNNGV. The CDR3 consists of 15 residues. The V gene end was trimmed by 5 bases and the J gene end by 1 base; junction bases not matched to a gene: 6. The CDR3 sequence is CASSLTAGGTDTQYF. Written as DNA, the CDR3 is TGTGCCAGCAGCCTGACGGCGGGGGGCACAGATACGCAGTATTTT.

The rearrangement links TRBV28 to TRBJ1-2; D perhaps matches TRBD1 (5 bases). Per the germline V gene, CDR1 is MDHEN and CDR2 is SYDVKM. The CDR3 length is 12 residues. V shed 5 bases and J shed 10 bases, with 14 bases lying between them. This chain's CDR3 is CASSLSGGDYTF. As DNA, the CDR3 is TGTGCCAGCAGTCTCTCAGGAGGGGACTACACCTTC.

This clone was counted between two and nine times. The chain uses TRBV19 and TRBJ1-5, with no clear D. Trimming removed 6 bases from V and 2 bases from J, with 14 bases in between. The CDR3 is made up of 15 amino acids. Germline V gene data show CDR1 as LNHDA and CDR2 as SQIVND (reference sequence). This CDR3 is CASREGYGGNQPQHF. Written as DNA, the CDR3 is TGTGCCAGTAGAGAAGGGTATGGGGGCAATCAGCCCCAGCATTTT.

This chain uses TRBV14 with TRBJ2-1; 7 bases are a match to TRBD2. Trimming cost V 0 bases and J 3 bases; bases outside gene matches: 11. CDR1 and CDR2 from the germline V gene are SGHDN and FVKESK. The CDR3 loop spans 18 amino acids. The chain's CDR3 is CASSQEASGRWGYNEQFF. The CDR3 DNA reads TGTGCCAGCAGCCAAGAGGCTAGCGGCAGGTGGGGCTACAATGAGCAGTTCTTC.

The chain employs TRBV1 and TRBJ2-6. TRBV1 is labeled a pseudogene. The CDR3 has 17 residues. The CDR3 DNA reads TGCACCAGCAGTCGGTTATTTTCACAAAGTCGGGCCAACGTCCTGACTTTC. It yields the protein CTSSRLFSQSRANVLTF.

V usage is TRBV9 and J usage is TRBJ2-2; 7 bases fit TRBD2. V gave up 3 bases and J gave up 4 bases; unmatched junction bases: 9. CDR3 size: 16 residues. Per germline, CDR1 SGDLS and CDR2 YYNGEE. The chain's CDR3 is CASSEMWEGPTGELFF. CDR3 sequence (DNA): TGTGCCAGCAGCGAGATGTGGGAGGGTCCCACCGGGGAGCTGTTTTTT.

J is TRBJ2-1 and V is TRBV5-4, with D possibly being TRBD1 (7 bases). The CDR3 runs 15 residues. Germline-derived CDR1 and CDR2 are SGHNT and YYREEE (reference sequence). Deletions cut 2 bases from V and 12 bases from J, with 21 bases between. CDR3 in DNA: TGTGCCAGCAGCTTCATAGGTTCAGGGGGGTTGGGGCAGTTCTTC. Residues: CASSFIGSGGLGQFF.

The table lists this clone with a few counts. CDR3 coding DNA: TGTGCCAGTAGTCCGACTCCCCCTGAAGTTAACTATGGCTACACCTTC. Its protein product is CASSPTPPEVNYGYTF. The chain recombines TRBV19 with TRBJ1-2; D is unclear. The V and J ends lost 5 bases and 1 base respectively, with 17 bases between them. The CDR3 has 16 amino acids. Germline V CDR1 and CDR2: LNHDA, SQIVND (reference sequence).

This rearrangement joins TRBV11-2 to TRBJ2-1; 9 bases map to TRBD1. From germline, CDR1 is SGHAT and CDR2 FQNNGV. V lost 4 bases to trimming and J lost 6 bases; unmatched junction nucleotides: 4. CDR3 size: 14 residues. The CDR3 DNA reads TGTGCCAGCAGCTGGGGACAGGGAGGCAATGAGCAGTTCTTC. Residues: CASSWGQGGNEQFF.

The chain combines TRBV7-2 with TRBJ1-1; TRBD1 might be the D (5 bases). V lost 5 bases, J lost 4 bases, and 14 bases lay in between. The CDR3 length is 14 residues. The germline V gene has CDR1 SGHTA and CDR2 FQGNSA. DNA for the CDR3: TGTGCCAGCAGCGGTCAGGGACCCGGCACTGAAGCTTTCTTT. Its protein is CASSGQGPGTEAFF.

This chain links TRBV7-8 with TRBJ2-5, with 7 bases aligning to TRBD2. There are 15 residues in the CDR3. Germline CDR1 is SGHVS and CDR2 is FQNEAQ. The V segment lost 1 base and the J segment 5 bases; nucleotides outside the gene matches: 7. CDR3: CASSLVPGEGETQYF. The CDR3 DNA follows: TGTGCCAGCAGCTTAGTCCCGGGGGAGGGGGAGACCCAGTACTTC.

The V call is TRBV15, the J call TRBJ1-5, with D unclear. Germline V gene data show CDR1 as LNHNV and CDR2 as YYDKDF (reference sequence). The CDR3 runs to 16 residues. Trimming removed 0 bases at V and 6 bases at J, with 15 bases between. CDR3 DNA: TGTGCCACCAGCAGAGAAGGGTTCCCCTGGGGTCAGCCCCAGCATTTT. It yields the protein CATSREGFPWGQPQHF. Full variable domain (outside the CDR3, taken from reference TRBV15 and TRBJ1-5): DAMVIQNPRYQVTQFGKPVTLSCSQTLNHNVMYWYQQKSSQAPKLLFHYYDKDFNNEADTPDNFQSRRPNTSFCFLDIRSPGLGDTAMYLCATSREGFPWGQPQHFGDGTRLSIL.

The chain recombines TRBV6-6 with TRBJ1-3; D uncertain. The CDR3 extends over 15 amino acids. CDR1 is MNHNY and CDR2 is SVGAGI in the germline V gene (reference sequence). The V end lost 4 bases, the J end lost 2 bases, and 12 bases lay between the germline ends. CDR3 nucleotide sequence: TGTGCCAGCAGTTCAATAAGGGCGACTGGAAACACCATATATTTT. Translation gives CASSSIRATGNTIYF.

The chain uses TRBV28 and TRBJ2-7, with D possibly being TRBD1 (6 bases). CDR1 and CDR2 (germline): MDHEN, SYDVKM. V was pared by 5 bases and J by 6 bases, with 17 bases between. This CDR3 has 14 amino acids. CDR3: CASSIPGAAAEQYF. The DNA of the CDR3 is TGTGCCAGCAGTATCCCAGGGGCCGCCGCCGAGCAGTACTTC.

The chain is built from TRBV5-1 and TRBJ1-1; D is possibly TRBD1 (5 bases). CDR1 SGHRS and CDR2 YFSETQ come from the germline V gene. The V end was cut by 2 bases, the J end by 2 bases, with 7 bases between. This CDR3 is built from 13 residues. For the CDR3, the DNA is TGCGCCAGCAGCTTCCAGGGAAACACTGAAGCTTTCTTT. This sequence encodes CASSFQGNTEAFF.

This clone appeared a few times. This rearrangement joins TRBV4-3 to TRBJ2-6; D is ambiguous. CDR1 LGHNA and CDR2 YSLEER come from the germline V gene. With 0 bases removed from V and 0 bases from J, the gap between germline ends came to 6 bases. The CDR3 covers 16 residues. The CDR3, as DNA: TGCGCCAGCAGCCAAGATACGAGCTCTGGGGCCAACGTCCTGACTTTC. Translating gives CASSQDTSSGANVLTF.

By proportion, this clone is hyperexpanded. The rearrangement joins TRBV19 to TRBJ1-1; a possible D gene is TRBD1 (5 bases). The V end was cut by 7 bases, the J end by 0 bases, with 18 bases between. Germline V CDR1 and CDR2: LNHDA, SQIVND (reference sequence). CDR3 length: 16 residues. CDR3 DNA sequence: TGTGCCAGTACAAACTATGCCGGGACCCTGAACACTGAAGCTTTCTTT. Protein sequence: CASTNYAGTLNTEAFF.

A single count supports this clone. V usage is TRBV11-2 and J usage is TRBJ2-7; a weak D match, TRBD1 (5 bases). This CDR3 contains 15 residues. The germline CDR1 and CDR2 sequences are SGHAT and FQNNGV. V lost 4 bases and J lost 8, with 21 bases in between. The CDR3 DNA reads as TGTGCCAGCAGCTCCACCCCCGACAGATCCTCAAAGCAGTACTTC. Its translation is CASSSTPDRSSKQYF.

This clone was seen a handful of times. This chain joins TRBV4-2 and TRBJ2-7; D unclear. V dropped 3 bases and J dropped 0 bases, with 12 bases sitting between them. CDR1 and CDR2 from the germline V gene are LGHNA and YNFKEQ. The CDR3 length is 15 residues. The CDR3 protein is CASSQSRISSYEQYF. Here the CDR3 DNA reads TGTGCCAGCAGCCAGAGCCGGATAAGCTCCTACGAGCAGTACTTC.

This chain uses TRBV4-2 with TRBJ2-3; TRBD1 or TRBD2 may be the D gene (6 bases each). The CDR3 extends over 16 amino acids. Germline V gives CDR1 LGHNA, CDR2 YNFKEQ. Trimming removed 4 bases from V and 0 bases from J, with 14 bases in between. For the CDR3, the DNA is TGTGCCAGCAGCCTAGGGGGGACGAGCAGCACAGATACGCAGTATTTT. Its translation: CASSLGGTSSTDTQYF.

Only a few counts were recorded for this clone. V is TRBV2 and J is TRBJ1-6; 7 bases match TRBD1. The V segment lost 6 bases and the J segment 7 bases; nucleotides outside the gene matches: 6. The length of the CDR3 is 14 residues. From germline, CDR1 is SNHLY and CDR2 FYNNEI. CDR3 residues: CASSPGQLNSPLHF. CDR3 coding DNA: TGTGCCAGCAGCCCGGGACAGTTGAATTCACCCCTCCACTTT.

The V gene is TRBV10-3, the J gene TRBJ2-2; TRBD1 might be the D (6 bases). Germline V gene data show CDR1 as ENHRY and CDR2 as SYGVKD. V was shortened by 4 bases and J by 1 base, with 10 bases between the two germline ends. The CDR3 has 15 amino acids. CDR3 in amino acids: CAISGSGQNTGELFF. DNA for the CDR3: TGTGCCATCAGTGGGTCGGGACAGAACACCGGGGAGCTGTTTTTT.

The chain recombines TRBV4-2 with TRBJ2-7; 7 bases are shared with TRBD2. The CDR3 loop spans 16 amino acids. V shed 0 bases and J 6 bases; nucleotides not matched to a gene: 11. Looked up from germline, CDR1 is LGHNA and CDR2 is YNFKEQ. CDR3 in amino acids: CASSQEIGGGGLEQYF. The CDR3 nucleotides are TGTGCCAGCAGCCAAGAAATAGGTGGCGGGGGACTCGAGCAGTACTTC.

This clone has more than one count but fewer than ten. The J gene is TRBJ2-7, the V gene TRBV6-5; possibly TRBD2 for D (5 bases). The germline CDR1 and CDR2 sequences are MNHEY and SVGAGI. The V gene lost 6 bases and the J gene lost 5 bases, with 20 bases spanning the gap. The CDR3 loop spans 15 amino acids. CDR3 protein: CASSQGVEGVHEQYF. The CDR3 DNA reads TGTGCCAGCAGCCAAGGAGTCGAGGGAGTCCACGAGCAGTACTTC.

This clone was detected once. V is TRBV5-1 and J is TRBJ2-1; 9 bases map to TRBD1. CDR1 and CDR2 (germline): SGHRS, YFSETQ. This CDR3 has 16 residues. Trimming took 0 bases from V and 5 from J; bases not matched to a gene: 6. The CDR3 is CASSLGQGVFDNEQFF. CDR3 coding DNA: TGCGCCAGCAGCTTGGGACAGGGGGTTTTTGACAATGAGCAGTTCTTC.

The CDR3 loop is CASSPSDRNTEAFF. CDR3 DNA sequence: TGCGCCAGCAGCCCGTCTGACAGGAACACTGAAGCTTTCTTT. V usage is TRBV4-3 and J usage is TRBJ1-1; maybe TRBD1 (5 bases). This CDR3 has 14 amino acids. The V end was cut by 4 bases, the J end by 1 base, with 10 bases between. Germline values: CDR1 LGHNA, CDR2 YSLEER.

This clone was detected a few times. The V gene is TRBV7-3, the J gene TRBJ2-5; 9 positions agree with TRBD2. CDR3 length equals 17 residues. The V gene end was trimmed by 5 bases and the J gene end by 0 bases; junction bases not matched to a gene: 10. In germline, CDR1 is SGHTA, CDR2 FQGTGA. The chain's CDR3 is CASSPGAGGRYQETQYF. CDR3 in DNA: TGTGCCAGCAGCCCCGGAGCGGGGGGTCGGTACCAAGAGACCCAGTACTTC.